This TCR beta chain was profiled in a study of vaccination and CD4 T cells after COVID-19. The treatment here: roughly ten-day PBMC culture with coronavirus spike peptide pools or control peptides (ViraFEST assay). Researchers used the Oncomine TCR Beta short-read assay to sequence DNA from cultured CD4+ T cells. Each CDR3 protein gets one entry after TCRdb re-called the PCR reads with MiXCR. Of about 25,000 distinct CDR3 sequences in the sample, approximately 67% were seen once. This clonotype came up a few times. Its antigen is unknown. V was shortened by 2 bases and J by 8 bases, with 15 bases between the two germline ends. This CDR3 has 14 residues. The germline V gene has CDR1 MNHEY and CDR2 SMNVEV (reference sequence).

V is TRBV27 and J is TRBJ1-2; D unresolved. Source: CD4+ T cells from blood, cultured in vitro, taken after SARS-CoV-2 vaccination. The receptor was isolated from a human donor who received a COVID-19 vaccine. CDR3 residues: CASSLSRAWRGYTF. CDR3 nucleotide sequence: TGTGCCAGCAGTTTAAGTAGGGCATGGAGGGGCTACACCTTC.